These T cell receptor beta chains were read from a single sample in a study of blood T cell repertoires in COVID-19. Here immunoSEQ multiplex PCR was the method, and the copy in TCRdb shows in-frame clones only, minus some. There are approximately 500,000 clones in the sample; approximately 90% occur only once, and 1.8% lies in the top ten. Sequencing was performed on PBMCs or T cells enriched from blood (not recorded which). The source of these receptors is a woman in her thirties or forties who had recovered from COVID-19. The CDR3 runs from the conserved cysteine through the conserved F or W. The D gene is left open where the match is weak. Clone sizes are given selectively: once, few, many, or a class where the clone is expanded.

len	d_gene	j_gene	v_gene	abundance	CDR3nt	CDR3aa
15	TRBD2	TRBJ2-1	TRBV7-2	-	TGTGCCAGCAGCTCCTCTAGCGGGCCCTCCAATGAGCAGTTCTTC	CASSSSSGPSNEQFF
16	-	TRBJ1-4	TRBV5-6	once	TGTGCCAGCAGCTTGGCCCCCTCCTCAACTAATGAAAAACTGTTTTTT	CASSLAPSSTNEKLFF
14	-	TRBJ1-2	TRBV5-4	-	TGTGCCAGCAGCTTGAACAGGGAAGCCTACGGCTACACCTTC	CASSLNREAYGYTF
16	TRBD1	TRBJ2-7	TRBV7-2	-	TGTGCCAGCAGCCCGGGGACAGCCTATGTGGCCTACGAGCAGTACTTC	CASSPGTAYVAYEQYF
16	TRBD2	TRBJ2-7	TRBV15	-	TGTGCCACCAGCGGGGGACTAGCGGGAGTCGGCTACGAGCAGTACTTC	CATSGGLAGVGYEQYF
17	TRBD1	TRBJ2-5	TRBV3-1/TRBV3-2	-	TGTGCCAGCAGTCAGGGGTATCAGGGGGCGGTTAAAGAGACCCAGTACTTC	CASSQGYQGAVKETQYF
15	-	TRBJ1-1	TRBV7-2	-	TGTGCCAGCAGCCCCGAGGGCAGACTGAACACTGAAGCTTTCTTT	CASSPEGRLNTEAFF
15	-	TRBJ1-2	TRBV14	-	TGTGCCAGCAGCCAAGGATTTCGGGAGGGCTATGGCTACACCTTC	CASSQGFREGYGYTF
17	TRBD1	TRBJ1-2	TRBV7-2	-	TGTGCCAGCAGCCCCGTACTCCAAGTACAGGGGGCCCTGGGCTACACCTTC	CASSPVLQVQGALGYTF
16	-	TRBJ1-1	TRBV18	-	TGTGCCAGCTCACCACCCTCCCTCGGGGGATTTAGTGAAGCTTTCTTT	CASSPPSLGGFSEAFF
15	TRBD2	TRBJ2-1	TRBV5-1	once	TGCGCCAGCAGCCCTTTAGCGGGAGGGTACAATGAGCAGTTCTTC	CASSPLAGGYNEQFF